This T cell receptor beta chain was captured in a study of shared clonotypes between healthy human individuals. Clones were read by immunoSEQ multiplex PCR, and TCRdb kept only the in-frame ones, dropping some. The repertoire has some 2.4 million clones, roughly 93% of them found once; the top ten carry roughly 0.39%. The CDR3 loop spans 13 amino acids. V was clipped by 2 bases and J by 5 bases, with 10 bases between them. The V gene's germline CDR1 is SGHTS and CDR2 YDEGEE. The chain recombines TRBV5-8 with TRBJ2-5; D ambiguous. The TCR sequence derives from a man aged 18-30 years in good health. Some clones in this sample may be carry-over from other donors' samples. Sequenced material: naive CD4+ T cells from PBMCs. This sample's subset: CD45RA+ positively selected. The CDR3 sequence is CASSLFRVETQYF. In DNA form, the CDR3 reads TGTGCCAGCAGCTTATTCCGAGTCGAGACCCAGTACTTC. Full variable domain (outside the CDR3, taken from reference TRBV5-8 and TRBJ2-5): EAGVTQSPTHLIKTRGQQATLRCSPISGHTSVYWYQQALGLGLQFLLWYDEGEERNRGNFPPRFSGRQFPNYSSELNVNALELEDSALYLCASSLFRVETQYFGPGTRLLVL.